This passage covers 20 T cell receptor beta chains from one sample sequenced in a study of blood T cell repertoires in COVID-19 (dated by TCRdb to 2018 to 2021). The method behind the library was the immunoSEQ multiplex PCR assay. The table was pulled from immuneACCESS by TCRdb, which kept in-frame rearrangements only. Such tables lose some clones; where checked, under half of the loss comes from unresolved V genes, and the rest has no known cause. In all, the sample holds some 70,000 clones, and about 88% of those were seen once. Roughly 2.5% of the sample goes to the ten largest clones. Sequenced: peripheral blood. The receptor source for this set is a man aged 65 to 85 with active or convalescent COVID-19.

In DNA form, the CDR3 reads TGTGCCAGTAGTCCCCGGGTACGCACAGATACGCAGTATTTT. Translating gives CASSPRVRTDTQYF. The rearrangement joins TRBV19 to TRBJ2-3; D not resolved. Trimming removed 5 bases from V and 1 base from J, with 10 bases in between. The germline CDR1 and CDR2 sequences are LNHDA and SQIVND (reference sequence). This CDR3 is 14 amino acids long.

The chain employs TRBV5-4 and TRBJ2-1, with D possibly matching TRBD1 (5 bases). V was trimmed by 2 bases and J by 7 bases, leaving 10 bases between them. CDR3 size: 13 residues. Germline V gene sequence: CDR1 SGHNT, CDR2 YYREEE (reference sequence). The CDR3 DNA follows: TGTGCCAGCAGCTTTAGGACACGGAATGAGCAGTTCTTC. Translated, it gives CASSFRTRNEQFF.

The V gene is TRBV24-1, the J gene TRBJ2-7, with 8 bases identical to TRBD1. This CDR3 is built from 16 residues. The J segment lost 2 bases and the V segment lost 6 bases, leaving 11 bases of the junction unmatched. Germline V lookup: CDR1 KGHDR, CDR2 SFDVKD. CDR3 region: CATSSPGQVTPYEQYF. The CDR3 bases are TGTGCCACCAGTTCTCCGGGACAGGTAACCCCCTACGAGCAGTACTTC.

The chain combines TRBV6-5 with TRBJ2-6, with D possibly being TRBD2 (7 bases). Trimming shortened V by 8 bases and J by 0 bases, and 11 bases separated the two germline ends. Germline loops: CDR1 MNHEY, CDR2 SVGAGI. The CDR3 runs to 15 residues. The CDR3 DNA is TGTGCCAGCGCGGGGGCTAACTCTGGGGCCAACGTCCTGACTTTC. This translates into CASAGANSGANVLTF.

V gene TRBV9 combines with J gene TRBJ2-1; 9 nucleotides agree with TRBD2. This CDR3 has 16 amino acids. Germline CDR1 is SGDLS and CDR2 is YYNGEE. The V gene end was trimmed by 1 base and the J gene end by 6 bases; junction bases not matched to a gene: 8. The CDR3: CASSVTAGGLLNEQFF. The CDR3 nucleotides read TGTGCCAGCAGCGTAACTGCGGGGGGGCTCCTCAATGAGCAGTTCTTC.

This clone was recorded only once. This sequence joins TRBV6-2 or TRBV6-3 and TRBJ1-2; TRBD1 matches 7 bases. With V trimmed by 2 bases and J by 0 bases, 3 bases remained unmatched. The CDR3 covers 15 residues. CDR1 is MNHEY and CDR2 is SVGEGT in the germline V gene. The CDR3 loop is CASSYAGQANYGYTF. Written as DNA, the CDR3 is TGTGCCAGCAGTTACGCCGGACAGGCTAACTATGGCTACACCTTC.

The V call is TRBV5-6, the J call TRBJ1-2; D gene unclear. V lost 0 bases, J lost 8 bases, and 14 bases lay in between. The germline V gene has CDR1 SGHDT and CDR2 YYEEEE. The CDR3 loop spans 14 amino acids. Here the CDR3 reads CASSLGAQIVGYTF. The CDR3 nucleotides are TGTGCCAGCAGCTTGGGTGCACAGATCGTAGGCTACACCTTC. The full variable domain, in which reference TRBV5-6 and TRBJ1-2 provide the parts outside the CDR3, is DAGVTQSPTHLIKTRGQQVTLRCSPKSGHDTVSWYQQALGQGPQFIFQYYEEEERQRGNFPDRFSGHQFPNYSSELNVNALLLGDSALYLCASSLGAQIVGYTFGSGTRLTVV.

The chain carries TRBV10-2 and TRBJ2-5; D may be TRBD1 (6 bases). V dropped 7 bases and J dropped 0 bases, with 15 bases sitting between them. Germline CDR1 is WSHSY and CDR2 is SAAADI. This CDR3 spans 15 amino acids. DNA of the CDR3: TGCGCCAGCACCCCGGACAGACCCAACCAAGAGACCCAGTACTTC. The encoded protein is CASTPDRPNQETQYF.

The V and J genes are TRBV6-6 and TRBJ1-4; no reliable D call. This CDR3 is 14 amino acids long. With 2 bases removed from V and 5 bases from J, the gap between germline ends came to 9 bases. CDR1 and CDR2 from the germline V gene are MNHNY and SVGAGI (reference sequence). The CDR3 loop reads CASSYGAENEKLFF. DNA of the CDR3: TGTGCCAGCAGTTACGGCGCGGAGAATGAAAAACTGTTTTTT.

This chain uses TRBV6-1 with TRBJ1-2, with D unresolved. Germline-derived CDR1 and CDR2 are MNHNS and SASEGT. This CDR3 region has 11 residues. V dropped 8 bases and J dropped 4 bases, with 8 bases sitting between them. The CDR3 region has the DNA TGTGCCAGCTTCGCAGGCTATGGCTACACCTTC. Protein sequence: CASFAGYGYTF.

Only a few counts were recorded for this clone. The CDR3 bases are TGTGCCAGCAGCCAAGGGCAGTCAGATGGCTACACCTTC. Encoded protein: CASSQGQSDGYTF. The rearrangement joins TRBV3-1 (or the pseudogene TRBV3-2) to TRBJ1-2; D ambiguous. CDR3 length equals 13 residues. The V end was cut by 1 base, the J end by 6 bases, with 9 bases between. Germline loops: CDR1 LGHDT, CDR2 YNNKEL (reference sequence).

V and J are TRBV10-3 and TRBJ2-3, with 7 bases matching TRBD1. J gave up 2 bases and V 3 bases, and 2 bases lay outside the gene matches. There are 14 residues in the CDR3. Germline V gene sequence: CDR1 ENHRY, CDR2 SYGVKD. This CDR3 reads CAISEGTDTDTQYF. The CDR3 DNA follows: TGTGCCATCAGTGAAGGGACAGACACAGATACGCAGTATTTT.

This clone was seen only a few times. The chain uses TRBV5-1 and TRBJ1-5; tentative D call: TRBD1 (6 bases). Germline CDR1 is SGHRS and CDR2 is YFSETQ. This CDR3 spans 15 amino acids. V was shortened by 0 bases and J by 1 base, with 8 bases between the two germline ends. This CDR3 reads CASSLDRASNQPQHF. The CDR3 DNA reads as TGCGCCAGCAGCTTGGACAGGGCGAGCAATCAGCCCCAGCATTTT.

The chain links TRBV7-8 to TRBJ1-5, with TRBD1 matching over 12 bases. Germline V lookup: CDR1 SGHVS, CDR2 FQNEAQ. Losses at the gene ends were 5 bases for V and 8 bases for J; bases not matched to a gene: 4. The CDR3 loop spans 14 amino acids. For the CDR3, the DNA is TGTGCCAGCAGCCTGGGACAGGGGGCTAAGCCCCAGCATTTT. It is translated as CASSLGQGAKPQHF.

The chain joins TRBV7-8 to TRBJ2-5; 8 bases map to TRBD2. The germline V gene has CDR1 SGHVS and CDR2 FQNEAQ. The CDR3 runs 14 residues. The J segment lost 5 bases and the V segment lost 5 bases, leaving 7 bases of the junction unmatched. The CDR3 region has the DNA TGTGCCAGCAGCCCCAGCGGGGGATGGGAGACCCAGTACTTC. This translates into CASSPSGGWETQYF.

This clone showed up just once. This chain joins TRBV3-1 (or the pseudogene TRBV3-2) and TRBJ1-2; D perhaps matches TRBD1 (5 bases). CDR3 length equals 14 residues. V shed 1 base and J shed 7 bases, with 13 bases lying between them. Germline CDR1 reads LGHDT; CDR2 reads YNNKEL (reference sequence). CDR3 nucleotides: TGTGCCAGCAGCCAAGTGGGGGGGAGTGGTGGCTACACCTTC. Translated: CASSQVGGSGGYTF.

This chain links TRBV6-5 with TRBJ1-6; 7 bases fit TRBD1. Germline values: CDR1 MNHEY, CDR2 SVGAGI. V lost 6 bases and J lost 7; bases outside the gene matches: 6. This CDR3 is built from 14 residues. The CDR3 sequence is CASSGDSGNSPLHF. The CDR3 DNA follows: TGTGCCAGCAGCGGGGACAGCGGGAATTCACCCCTCCACTTT.

The chain carries TRBV5-4 and TRBJ2-1, with 7 bases lining up with TRBD2. In germline, CDR1 is SGHNT, CDR2 YYREEE (reference sequence). The junction had 14 bases not matched to a gene; V was cut back by 4 bases and J by 7 bases. The CDR3 runs 16 residues. The CDR3 region is CASSLSGLGSENEQFF. The DNA for the CDR3 is TGTGCCAGCAGCCTCAGTGGACTAGGATCGGAGAATGAGCAGTTCTTC.

The V call is TRBV5-4, the J call TRBJ1-2, with D uncertain. The CDR3 has 15 residues. The germline V and J ends were trimmed by 0 bases and 1 base, with 10 bases remaining between them. Germline lookup yields CDR1 SGHNT and CDR2 YYREEE (reference sequence). As DNA, the CDR3 is TGTGCCAGCAGCTTGGTTGGCCGTTATAACTATGGCTACACCTTC. Translation gives CASSLVGRYNYGYTF. Using reference TRBV5-4 and TRBJ1-2 for the parts outside the CDR3, the full variable domain is ETGVTQSPTHLIKTRGQQVTLRCSSQSGHNTVSWYQQALGQGPQFIFQYYREEENGRGNFPPRFSGLQFPNYSSELNVNALELDDSALYLCASSLVGRYNYGYTFGSGTRLTVV.

The count of this clone is one. This rearrangement joins TRBV7-4 to TRBJ2-7; D is perhaps TRBD2 (6 bases). V lost 5 bases to trimming and J lost 5 bases, with 28 bases between them. This CDR3 spans 18 amino acids. In germline, CDR1 is SGHVT, CDR2 SQSDAQ. This CDR3 reads CASSPTHPPLGGPHEQYF. In DNA form, the CDR3 reads TGTGCCAGCAGCCCCACCCACCCACCCCTCGGAGGGCCCCACGAGCAGTACTTC.